This is a list of T cell receptor beta chains from one sample in a study of CD8 T cells in Susac syndrome. One entry per CDR3 protein, called by TCRdb with MiXCR from the immunoSEQ multiplex PCR reads. Of more than 250,000 distinct CDR3 sequences in the sample, 90% to 95% were seen once. The specimen sequenced was CD4+ T cells from PBMCs. Receptors were obtained from a human donor with multiple sclerosis. Each CDR3 is given with its conserved first and last residue.

V: TRBV29-1
CDR3: CSVETADF

V: TRBV3-1
CDR3: CASSQDLETQYF

V: TRBV20-1
CDR3: CSARGSGGHGNQPQHF

V: TRBV30
CDR3: CAWGQGNIQYF

V: TRBV19
CDR3: CASSSPRGRDTEAFF

V: TRBV11-2
CDR3: CASSPSGLSYEQYF

V: TRBV20-1
CDR3: CSARDTIAGTNNSPLHF

V: TRBV4-2
CDR3: CASSQADRGYGYTF

V: TRBV7-9
CDR3: CASSLPGLPSEAFF

V: TRBV29-1
CDR3: CSVERTDHGYTF

V: TRBV5-1
CDR3: CASSQGSVQETQYF

V: TRBV10-3
CDR3: CAISQTMGLPEETQYF

V: TRBV6-2/TRBV6-3
CDR3: CASSYSAGSAQTQYF

V: TRBV7-2
CDR3: CASSRGSTGDTQYF

V: TRBV4-3
CDR3: CASSQSGGRNIQYF

V: TRBV6-2/TRBV6-3
CDR3: CASREILGATGELFF

V: TRBV29-1
CDR3: CSVSRDRGQPDTQYF

V: TRBV30
CDR3: CAWSVTGGSYNEQFF

V: TRBV19
CDR3: CASSIGTGWASYEQYF

V: TRBV20-1
CDR3: CSASPPSGGFTDTQYF

V: TRBV7-2
CDR3: CASSSTGISNQPQHF

V: TRBV30
CDR3: CAWKSGASGAGELFF

V: TRBV12-3/TRBV12-4
CDR3: CASSLATNQPQHF

V: TRBV6-1
CDR3: CASNTPGATWKDTQYF

V: TRBV12-3/TRBV12-4
CDR3: CASRTSGGGRRQETQYF

V: TRBV7-2
CDR3: CASSPTSGRAPRQETQYF

V: TRBV12-3/TRBV12-4
CDR3: CASSLTDRGNTIYF

V: TRBV29-1
CDR3: CSVDPSGQGRTEAFF

V: TRBV7-2
CDR3: CASSLEGPGVTLKYF